The 27 T cell receptor beta chains below were found in one sample sequenced in a study of CD8+CD57+ T cells in acquired aplastic anemia. Those patients picked for sequencing had displayed CD8+CD57+ cell expansion on flow cytometry. Investigators profiled TCR beta VDJ and CDR3 from genomic DNA template. TCRdb re-called the reads through MiXCR, storing one row per CDR3 protein. The table records some 120,000 distinct CDR3 sequences, about two fifths of them present only once. Sequenced input: sorted CD4+, CD8+, or CD8+CD57+ T cells (not recorded which) from PBMCs. The receptor source for this set is a human donor with aplastic anemia.

The chain links TRBV5-6 to TRBJ2-7, with no clear D. Germline loops: CDR1 SGHDT, CDR2 YYEEEE. CDR3 length: 13 residues. Trimming stripped 4 bases from V and 7 bases from J, with 15 bases between. Here the CDR3 DNA reads TGTGCCAGCAGCCTCCCCTCTTTGGGGGAGCAGTACTTC. Amino acids: CASSLPSLGEQYF.

In this sample, this clonotype turned up many times. The chain has TRBV5-1 and TRBJ2-3; 10 bases are shared with TRBD2. The J segment lost 4 bases and the V segment lost 9 bases, leaving 11 bases of the junction unmatched. Germline V gene data show CDR1 as SGHRS and CDR2 as YFSETQ. The CDR3 covers 15 residues. CDR3 in DNA: TGCGCCACCTATGAGGGGCTAGCGGGGGCAGATACGCAGTATTTT. Protein sequence: CATYEGLAGADTQYF. Combining the CDR3 with reference TRBV5-1 and TRBJ2-3 gives the whole variable domain KAGVTQTPRYLIKTRGQQVTLSCSPISGHRSVSWYQQTPGQGLQFLFEYFSETQRNKGNFPGRFSGRQFSNSRSEMNVSTLELGDSALYLCATYEGLAGADTQYFGPGTRLTVL.

The rearrangement uses TRBV4-2 and TRBJ1-3; TRBD1 agrees at 7 bases. V trimming: 4 bases; J trimming: 0 bases; junction bases outside the gene matches: 9. Per the germline V gene, CDR1 is LGHNA and CDR2 is YNFKEQ. The CDR3 spans 17 residues. The CDR3 protein is CASSPTGAPYSGNTIYF. The CDR3 DNA reads as TGTGCCAGCAGCCCCACAGGGGCGCCTTACTCTGGAAACACCATATATTTT.

This clonotype was counted at least ten times. V is TRBV10-3 and J is TRBJ2-1; 9 nucleotides match TRBD2. CDR3 length equals 16 residues. V gave up 3 bases and J gave up 7 bases; unmatched junction bases: 10. Germline CDR1 and CDR2: ENHRY and SYGVKD. CDR3 amino acids: CAISDATSGLRNEQFF. In nucleotides, the CDR3 is TGTGCCATCAGTGACGCGACTAGCGGTCTAAGGAATGAGCAGTTCTTC.

This clonotype was seen a single time. This chain connects TRBV2 to TRBJ1-2; 10 bases fit TRBD1. The CDR3 has 14 amino acids. The germline V gene encodes CDR1 SNHLY and CDR2 FYNNEI. The V gene end was trimmed by 4 bases and the J gene end by 2 bases; junction bases not matched to a gene: 1. The CDR3 reads CASSAGQGNYGYTF. The DNA for the CDR3 is TGTGCCAGCAGTGCGGGACAGGGGAACTATGGCTACACCTTC.

This clonotype was seen more than once but under ten times. The V gene is TRBV6-1, the J gene TRBJ2-6; D is ambiguous. The CDR3 loop spans 15 amino acids. The germline V gene has CDR1 MNHNS and CDR2 SASEGT. Trimming removed 6 bases from V and 2 bases from J, with 11 bases in between. The CDR3 coding sequence is TGTGCCAGCAGCCTTGGGATAACTGGGGCCAACGTCCTGACTTTC. Translation: CASSLGITGANVLTF.

This clonotype was detected ten times or more. The chain uses TRBV10-2 and TRBJ2-1, with 12 bases that match TRBD1. The CDR3 is 14 residues long. With V trimmed by 6 bases and J by 5 bases, 2 bases remained unmatched. Germline CDR1 reads WSHSY; CDR2 reads SAAADI. The chain's CDR3 is CASRGTGGHNEQFF. The CDR3 nucleotides read TGCGCCAGCAGAGGGACAGGGGGCCACAATGAGCAGTTCTTC.

This clonotype was picked up many times. The rearrangement joins TRBV7-2 to TRBJ1-3; TRBD1 matches at 7 bases. Unmatched junction bases numbered 7, after V lost 4 bases and J lost 4 bases. This CDR3 has 15 residues. From germline, CDR1 is SGHTA and CDR2 FQGNSA. The CDR3 here is CASSYGTELGNTIYF. In nucleotides, the CDR3 is TGTGCCAGCAGCTACGGGACAGAGTTAGGAAACACCATATATTTT. The full variable domain, in which reference TRBV7-2 and TRBJ1-3 provide the parts outside the CDR3, is GAGVSQSPSNKVTEKGKDVELRCDPISGHTALYWYRQSLGQGLEFLIYFQGNSAPDKSGLPSDRFSAERTGGSVSTLTIQRTQQEDSAVYLCASSYGTELGNTIYFGEGSWLTVV.

This clonotype appeared a few times. V usage is TRBV29-1 and J usage is TRBJ1-2, with 7 bases matching TRBD1. The CDR3 loop spans 15 amino acids. The germline V gene has CDR1 SQVTM and CDR2 ANQGSEA. Trimming cost V 7 bases and J 3 bases; bases outside gene matches: 14. The CDR3 DNA reads TGCAGCGCCGAAGGAGACAGGGAGGACTACTATGGCTACACCTTC. Its translation: CSAEGDREDYYGYTF.

The sample holds many counts of this clonotype. The chain is built from TRBV5-1 and TRBJ1-1; TRBD1 might be the D (6 bases). V was shortened by 0 bases and J by 3 bases, with 15 bases between the two germline ends. CDR1 is SGHRS and CDR2 is YFSETQ in the germline V gene. The CDR3 extends over 16 amino acids. CDR3 amino acids: CASSLAPTGADTEAFF. The CDR3 DNA sequence: TGCGCCAGCAGCTTGGCCCCTACGGGGGCGGACACTGAAGCTTTCTTT.

This clonotype came up many times. This chain uses TRBV20-1 with TRBJ2-2; 7 bases fit TRBD1. V trimming: 5 bases; J trimming: 1 base; junction bases outside the gene matches: 7. CDR3 length equals 15 residues. Germline CDR1 DFQATT, CDR2 SNEGSKA (reference sequence). In DNA form, the CDR3 reads TGCAGTGCTCGTACCGGGACAGTGAACACCGGGGAGCTGTTTTTT. Encoded protein: CSARTGTVNTGELFF.

This sequence joins TRBV2 and TRBJ2-7, with D maybe TRBD2 (5 bases). Germline CDR1 and CDR2: SNHLY and FYNNEI. V was shortened by 7 bases and J by 7 bases, with 14 bases between the two germline ends. The CDR3 loop spans 12 amino acids. Here the CDR3 reads CASIGLADEQYV. The CDR3 DNA is TGTGCCAGCATCGGTCTAGCCGATGAGCAGTACGTC.

This clonotype was observed at least ten times. The CDR3 loop is CSVARAGEQFF. The CDR3 coding sequence is TGCAGCGTTGCGCGAGCAGGTGAGCAGTTCTTC. The chain has TRBV29-1 and TRBJ2-1; D remains ambiguous. CDR1 and CDR2 from the germline V gene are SQVTM and ANQGSEA. This CDR3 is 11 amino acids long. V lost 4 bases and J lost 9, with 10 bases in between.

This clonotype was seen many times. The rearrangement links TRBV19 to TRBJ2-7, with D possibly matching TRBD2 (6 bases). V was shortened by 7 bases and J by 7 bases, with 20 bases between the two germline ends. Germline V gene data show CDR1 as LNHDA and CDR2 as SQIVND (reference sequence). This CDR3 comprises 14 residues. The CDR3 bases are TGTGCCAGTACCCCAAGAGGCGGGGTTAGGGAGCAGTACTTC. Amino acid sequence: CASTPRGGVREQYF.

There are many counts of this clonotype. The junction and the germline gene differ at one end; a read error may be behind it. The chain links TRBV7-7 to TRBJ2-7; tentative D call: TRBD2 (6 bases). Germline V CDR1 and CDR2: SSHAT, FNYEAQ (reference sequence). This CDR3 is built from 13 residues. The CDR3 reads CASSLKVGGEQYF. CDR3 sequence (DNA): TGTGCTAGCAGCTTAAAGGTTGGAGGGGAGCAGTACTTC.

This clonotype was detected many times. This chain joins TRBV6-1 and TRBJ1-5, with D unclear. The V gene's germline CDR1 is MNHNS and CDR2 SASEGT. V lost 1 base to trimming and J lost 4 bases, with 8 bases between them. The CDR3 covers 14 residues. The CDR3 nucleotides are TGTGCCAGCAGTGAAGTGAGGGAGAATCAGCCCCAGCATTTT. Translated, it gives CASSEVRENQPQHF.

This clonotype has ten or more counts. The chain employs TRBV7-2 and TRBJ1-1; no reliable D call. This CDR3 spans 14 amino acids. CDR1 and CDR2 from the germline V gene are SGHTA and FQGNSA. Trimming removed 5 bases from V and 1 base from J, with 11 bases in between. The CDR3 coding sequence is TGTGCCAGCAGCCCAGTGGGGTCGAACACTGAAGCTTTCTTT. Amino acids: CASSPVGSNTEAFF.

The table lists this clonotype with many counts. The chain carries TRBV12-3 or TRBV12-4 and TRBJ1-2; 7 nucleotides line up with TRBD1. The J segment lost 5 bases and the V segment lost 5 bases, leaving 5 bases of the junction unmatched. The CDR3 covers 13 residues. The CDR3 DNA reads TGTGCCAGCAGTCTCCGGGACAGTTATGGCTACACCTTC. It translates to CASSLRDSYGYTF.

The chain combines TRBV6-1 with TRBJ1-2; 7 bases map to TRBD1. Germline V gene data show CDR1 as MNHNS and CDR2 as SASEGT. The CDR3 consists of 15 residues. J gave up 8 bases and V 5 bases, and 14 bases lay outside the gene matches. The CDR3 region has the DNA TGTGCCAGCAGTAGCCGAGGACAGGATTCCGGGGGCTACACCTTC. This sequence encodes CASSSRGQDSGGYTF.

In this sample, this clonotype turned up many times. V usage is TRBV11-2 and J usage is TRBJ2-7; perhaps TRBD1 as D (6 bases). V was trimmed by 5 bases and J by 2 bases, leaving 13 bases between them. Germline values: CDR1 SGHAT, CDR2 FQNNGV. This CDR3 is built from 14 residues. The CDR3 sequence is CASSPGHTTYEQYF. The CDR3 bases are TGTGCCAGCAGCCCGGGACACACCACCTACGAGCAGTACTTC.

Many counts were recorded for this clonotype. This rearrangement joins TRBV5-1 to TRBJ2-7, with D perhaps TRBD2 (6 bases). The CDR3 spans 15 residues. Trimming removed 4 bases from V and 0 bases from J, with 14 bases in between. Looked up from germline, CDR1 is SGHRS and CDR2 is YFSETQ. The CDR3 region has the DNA TGCGCCAGCAGCAACGGACGGGAGAGCTCCTACGAGCAGTACTTC. Residues: CASSNGRESSYEQYF. The entire variable domain, with the rest obtained from reference TRBV5-1 and TRBJ2-7, is as follows: KAGVTQTPRYLIKTRGQQVTLSCSPISGHRSVSWYQQTPGQGLQFLFEYFSETQRNKGNFPGRFSGRQFSNSRSEMNVSTLELGDSALYLCASSNGRESSYEQYFGPGTRLTVT.

V and J are TRBV25-1 and TRBJ2-3; 7 bases line up with TRBD1. The CDR3 runs to 15 residues. Germline CDR1 MGHDK, CDR2 SYGVNS. The junction had 5 bases not matched to a gene; V was cut back by 5 bases and J by 0 bases. CDR3 amino acids: CASSKGARSTDTQYF. The DNA for the CDR3 is TGTGCCAGCAGTAAGGGGGCGCGGAGCACAGATACGCAGTATTTT.

This sequence joins TRBV12-3 or TRBV12-4 and TRBJ2-1; 10 bases align to TRBD2. The CDR3 covers 17 residues. Trimming removed 5 bases from V and 0 bases from J; junction bases left unmatched: 7. The CDR3 coding sequence is TGTGCCAGCAGTCTCATGACTAGCGGGCTCTCCTACAATGAGCAGTTCTTC. Translated, it gives CASSLMTSGLSYNEQFF.

This clonotype was counted many times. This sequence joins TRBV6-1 and TRBJ1-2; a possible D gene is TRBD1 (5 bases). V was pared by 4 bases and J by 2 bases, with 8 bases between. CDR3 length: 13 amino acids. Germline CDR1 reads MNHNS; CDR2 reads SASEGT. DNA for the CDR3: TGTGCCAGCAGTGCCCGGGACAACTATGGCTACACCTTC. As protein: CASSARDNYGYTF.

On this clonotype: Because the CDR3 is missing its conserved closing phenylalanine or tryptophan, this is likely a read error. The chain combines TRBV4-2 with TRBJ1-1, with D possibly TRBD1 on 5 matching bases. The ends were cut back, 2 bases at V and 7 bases at J, with 17 bases in the middle. The CDR3 has 15 residues. In germline, CDR1 is LGHNA, CDR2 YNFKEQ. Here the CDR3 reads CASSQPGLPGGEAFL. In DNA form, the CDR3 reads TGTGCCAGCAGCCAACCGGGACTCCCGGGGGGTGAAGCTTTCCTT.

The V call is TRBV29-1, the J call TRBJ1-2; TRBD1 aligns across 10 bases. CDR1 and CDR2 (germline): SQVTM, ANQGSEA. CDR3 length: 14 amino acids. The CDR3 protein is CSFSDRGIGYGYTF. In DNA form, the CDR3 reads TGCAGTTTTTCGGACAGGGGGATTGGCTATGGCTACACCTTC.

The rearrangement joins TRBV15 to TRBJ1-6; possibly TRBD1 for D (5 bases). Germline values: CDR1 LNHNV, CDR2 YYDKDF (reference sequence). V dropped 6 bases and J dropped 7 bases, with 7 bases sitting between them. This CDR3 is 12 amino acids long. CDR3 bases: TGTGCCACCAGATCAGGGAATTCACCCCTCCACTTT. Translated: CATRSGNSPLHF. The whole variable domain, remainder taken from reference TRBV15 and TRBJ1-6, is DAMVIQNPRYQVTQFGKPVTLSCSQTLNHNVMYWYQQKSSQAPKLLFHYYDKDFNNEADTPDNFQSRRPNTSFCFLDIRSPGLGDTAMYLCATRSGNSPLHFGNGTRLTVT.